The 17 T cell receptor beta chains below all came from one sample that was sequenced in a study of immune heterogeneity within non-small cell lung tumors. The starting template was genomic DNA from bulk tumor, around 610 ng per sample. Doctors removed several biopsies from each primary tumor during surgery, keeping them far apart. With untreated, newly diagnosed non-small cell lung cancer, the patients went on to undergo curative surgery. Multiplex PCR employing 32 V and 13 J primers generated amplicons of the TCR beta CDR3. TCRdb reanalysed the multiplex PCR reads using MiXCR and keeps one entry per CDR3 protein. The sample shows some 11,000 distinct CDR3 sequences, 25% to 30% of them seen only once. The material sequenced was lung tumor tissue. The receptors derive from a woman in her 50s with non-small cell lung cancer.

Ten or more counts support this clonotype. The J gene is TRBJ2-7, the V gene TRBV10-2, with 13 nucleotides matching TRBD2. The germline V gene encodes CDR1 WSHSY and CDR2 SAAADI. Trimming took 7 bases from V and 7 from J; bases not matched to a gene: 10. CDR3 size: 15 residues. This CDR3 is CASNPGTSGKGEQYF. The CDR3 DNA reads as TGCGCCAGCAACCCCGGGACTAGCGGGAAGGGGGAGCAGTACTTC.

The table lists this clonotype with many counts. This chain joins TRBV6-1 and TRBJ2-2, with 9 bases that match TRBD2. The CDR3 totals 17 residues. Trimming removed 8 bases from V and 6 bases from J; junction bases left unmatched: 16. Per germline, CDR1 MNHNS and CDR2 SASEGT. CDR3 bases: TGTGCCAGCTGGAGTTTTACTAGCGGGTTCTCCCCCGGGGAGCTGTTTTTT. Translating gives CASWSFTSGFSPGELFF.

The V call is TRBV6-1, the J call TRBJ1-1; D is perhaps TRBD1 (6 bases). V gave up 7 bases and J gave up 6 bases, with 18 bases separating them. CDR3 length equals 14 residues. The germline V gene has CDR1 MNHNS and CDR2 SASEGT. The CDR3 is CASKHHRESPEAFF. The CDR3 DNA sequence: TGTGCCAGCAAGCATCACAGGGAGAGCCCTGAAGCTTTCTTT.

Comment on this clonotype: Mismatch with germline at one junction end may stem from a read error. V is TRBV14 and J is TRBJ1-1, with D perhaps matching TRBD1 (6 bases). From germline, CDR1 is SGHDN and CDR2 FVKESK. This CDR3 is 13 amino acids long. This chain's CDR3 is CASSHYREGESFF. The CDR3 nucleotides are TGTGCCAGCAGCCACTACAGGGAAGGTGAATCTTTCTTT.

In its sample, this clonotype was seen many times. The V gene is TRBV7-2, the J gene TRBJ2-5; 8 nucleotides agree with TRBD2. The CDR3 runs to 14 residues. The V gene's germline CDR1 is SGHTA and CDR2 FQGNSA. V gave up 5 bases and J gave up 7 bases; unmatched junction bases: 9. The CDR3 DNA follows: TGTGCCAGCAGCCCAGGACTAGCAGGCAGGACCCAGTACTTC. This encodes CASSPGLAGRTQYF.

This clonotype was detected ten times or more. CDR3 in DNA: TGTGCCAGTAAGGGGGATATGAACAATCAGCCCCAGCATTTT. Protein sequence: CASKGDMNNQPQHF. The gene calls are TRBV19 and TRBJ1-5; D is perhaps TRBD1 (6 bases). Germline-derived CDR1 and CDR2 are LNHDA and SQIVND (reference sequence). CDR3 length: 14 residues. V lost 7 bases and J 3 bases, leaving 13 bases between the germline ends.

There are many counts of this clonotype. J is TRBJ2-7 and V is TRBV7-9; 8 nucleotides agree with TRBD2. V lost 5 bases, J lost 5 bases, and 14 bases stayed unmatched. Germline lookup yields CDR1 SEHNR and CDR2 FQNEAQ (reference sequence). The CDR3 is 16 amino acids. CDR3 in amino acids: CASSLGLAQSSDEQYF. The DNA for the CDR3 is TGTGCCAGCAGCCTTGGACTAGCTCAGTCCTCGGACGAGCAGTACTTC.

This clonotype is termed medium-sized. The V and J genes are TRBV19 and TRBJ2-5; D remains ambiguous. V lost 6 bases, J lost 5 bases, and 7 bases lay in between. The CDR3 contains 11 residues. From germline, CDR1 is LNHDA and CDR2 SQIVND (reference sequence). The CDR3 sequence: CASSHAETQYF. The CDR3 DNA sequence: TGTGCCAGTAGCCATGCGGAGACCCAGTACTTC.

This clonotype was counted a few times. This chain connects TRBV7-9 to TRBJ1-1; 10 bases are a match to TRBD1. Germline CDR1 SEHNR, CDR2 FQNEAQ (reference sequence). The CDR3 runs to 17 residues. V shed 2 bases, J shed 1 base, and the junction held 7 bases outside the gene matches. The CDR3 DNA reads as TGTGCCAGCAGCTTAAGGGGACAGGGGTTATGGAACACTGAAGCTTTCTTT. Its protein product is CASSLRGQGLWNTEAFF.

Turning to this clonotype: With a much larger clone just one base away, this may be a read error. The genes are TRBV11-2 and TRBJ1-6, with D unclear. The germline V gene encodes CDR1 SGHAT and CDR2 FQNNGV. This CDR3 spans 13 amino acids. The CDR3 loop reads CTSSPPGDSPLHF. In DNA, the CDR3 is TGTACCAGCAGCCCGCCCGGGGATTCACCCCTCCACTTT.

This clonotype was picked up one time. This may arise from a read error, as a much more abundant clone is one base away. V usage is TRBV2 and J usage is TRBJ1-5; tentatively, D is TRBD1 (6 bases). Germline V gene data show CDR1 as SNHLY and CDR2 as FYNNEI. V lost 6 bases and J lost 6, with 18 bases in between. The CDR3 is 15 residues long. CDR3 in amino acids: CASRWGRGVVQPQHF. The CDR3 nucleotides read TGTGCCAGCAGATGGGGCAGGGGTGTCGTTCAGCCCCAGCATTTT. Full variable domain (outside the CDR3, taken from reference TRBV2 and TRBJ1-5): EPEVTQTPSHQVTQMGQEVILRCVPISNHLYFYWYRQILGQKVEFLVSFYNNEISEKSEIFDDQFSVERPDGSNFTLKIRSTKLEDSAMYFCASRWGRGVVQPQHFGDGTRLSIL.

This clonotype turned up a few times. The chain employs TRBV7-3 and TRBJ2-3; a weak D match, TRBD1 (7 bases). V lost 5 bases to trimming and J lost 0 bases, with 12 bases between them. The CDR3 spans 15 residues. Germline CDR1 and CDR2: SGHTA and FQGTGA. The CDR3 bases are TGTGCCAGCAGCGAACAGGGGACTAGCACAGATACGCAGTATTTT. This encodes CASSEQGTSTDTQYF.

The gene calls are TRBV28 and TRBJ2-7; 10 bases match TRBD2. Per germline, CDR1 MDHEN and CDR2 SYDVKM. The CDR3 contains 15 residues. V gave up 3 bases and J gave up 3 bases; unmatched junction bases: 5. The CDR3 region is CASSFSRTSGYEQYF. CDR3 DNA sequence: TGTGCCAGCAGTTTCTCCCGGACTAGCGGCTACGAGCAGTACTTC.

Only a few counts were recorded for this clonotype. One base away lies a much larger clone, so this may be a sequencing read error. This rearrangement joins TRBV30 to TRBJ1-6; 9 bases match TRBD1. Per germline, CDR1 GTSNPN and CDR2 SVGIG (reference sequence). There are 15 residues in the CDR3. Unmatched junction bases numbered 11, after V lost 4 bases and J lost 10 bases. CDR3 nucleotide sequence: TGTGCCTGGACCGTGACAGGGGGGAGTGAGTCACCCCTCCACTTT. Encoded protein: CAWTVTGGSESPLHF.

This clonotype has just a few counts. This chain uses TRBV19 with TRBJ1-5; D perhaps matches TRBD1 (6 bases). The CDR3 runs to 16 residues. Germline values: CDR1 LNHDA, CDR2 SQIVND (reference sequence). The germline V and J ends were trimmed by 4 bases and 7 bases, with 20 bases remaining between them. The CDR3 reads CASSTLRGYRDQPQHF. CDR3 DNA sequence: TGTGCCAGTAGTACACTCAGGGGTTACAGAGACCAGCCCCAGCATTTT.

A note on this clonotype: A much bigger clone sits one base away, suggesting this may be a read error. The J gene is TRBJ2-6, the V gene TRBV28; D is perhaps TRBD1 or TRBD2 (5 bases each). V dropped 2 bases and J dropped 3 bases, with 20 bases sitting between them. The CDR3 is 19 residues long. Germline V gene sequence: CDR1 MDHEN, CDR2 SYDVKM. CDR3 in amino acids: CASSLGLWQGYYGANVLTF. The DNA of the CDR3 is TGTGCCAGCAGTTTAGGACTTTGGCAGGGCTACTATGGGGCCAACGTCCTGACTTTC.

This clonotype was observed at least ten times. V usage is TRBV13 and J usage is TRBJ1-6, with D unresolved. Germline V gene data show CDR1 as PRHDT and CDR2 as FYEKMQ (reference sequence). Trimming took off 0 bases at V and 9 bases at J, with 9 bases between the two ends. This CDR3 is 14 amino acids long. DNA of the CDR3: TGTGCCAGCAGCTTAGGCCAACAGTCTTCACCCCTCCACTTT. As protein: CASSLGQQSSPLHF.